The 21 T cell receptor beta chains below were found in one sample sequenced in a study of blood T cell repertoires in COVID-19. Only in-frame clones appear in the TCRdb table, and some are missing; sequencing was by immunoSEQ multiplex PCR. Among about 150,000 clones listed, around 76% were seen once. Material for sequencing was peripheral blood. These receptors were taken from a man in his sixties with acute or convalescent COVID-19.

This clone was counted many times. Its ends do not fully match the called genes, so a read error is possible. The CDR3: CASSQGSNTGVF. Written as DNA, the CDR3 is TGTGCCAGCAGCCAAGGATCAAATACGGGTGTCTTC. The chain is built from TRBV3-1 (or the pseudogene TRBV3-2) and TRBJ2-1; D remains ambiguous. The germline V gene encodes CDR1 LGHDT and CDR2 YNNKEL (reference sequence). The length of the CDR3 is 12 residues.

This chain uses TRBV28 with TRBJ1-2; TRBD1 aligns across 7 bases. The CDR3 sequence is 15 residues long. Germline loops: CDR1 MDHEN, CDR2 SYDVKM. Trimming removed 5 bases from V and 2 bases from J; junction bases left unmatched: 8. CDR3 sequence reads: CASSGGLQGNYGYTF. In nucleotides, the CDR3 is TGTGCCAGCAGTGGGGGCCTACAGGGGAACTATGGCTACACCTTC.

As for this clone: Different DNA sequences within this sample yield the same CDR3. CDR3 nucleotides: TGCGCCAGCAGCTTGGCGAGGGAGACCCAGTACTTC. Translation gives CASSLARETQYF. V is TRBV5-1 and J is TRBJ2-5; D is uncertain. CDR1 is SGHRS and CDR2 is YFSETQ in the germline V gene. Trimming pared 0 bases from V and 5 bases from J, leaving 5 bases between. CDR3 length: 12 residues.

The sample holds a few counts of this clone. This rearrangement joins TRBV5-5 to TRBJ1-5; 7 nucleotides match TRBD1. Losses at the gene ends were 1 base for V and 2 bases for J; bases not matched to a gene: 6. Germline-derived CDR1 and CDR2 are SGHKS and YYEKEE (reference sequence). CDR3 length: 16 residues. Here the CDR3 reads CASSLHGTGGNQPQHF. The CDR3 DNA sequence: TGTGCCAGCAGCTTGCATGGAACAGGGGGCAATCAGCCCCAGCATTTT.

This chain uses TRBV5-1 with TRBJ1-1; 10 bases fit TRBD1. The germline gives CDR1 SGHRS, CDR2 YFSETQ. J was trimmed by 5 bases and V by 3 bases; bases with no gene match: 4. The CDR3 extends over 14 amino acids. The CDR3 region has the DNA TGCGCCAGCAGCTCCGACAGGGGGCGGACTGAAGCTTTCTTT. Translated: CASSSDRGRTEAFF.

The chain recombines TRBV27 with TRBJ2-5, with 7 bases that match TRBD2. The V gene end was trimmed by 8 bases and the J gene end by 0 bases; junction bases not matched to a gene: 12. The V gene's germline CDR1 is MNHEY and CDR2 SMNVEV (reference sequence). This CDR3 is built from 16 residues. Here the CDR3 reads CASGFWGGSHQETQYF. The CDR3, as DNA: TGTGCCAGCGGATTTTGGGGCGGGAGTCACCAAGAGACCCAGTACTTC.

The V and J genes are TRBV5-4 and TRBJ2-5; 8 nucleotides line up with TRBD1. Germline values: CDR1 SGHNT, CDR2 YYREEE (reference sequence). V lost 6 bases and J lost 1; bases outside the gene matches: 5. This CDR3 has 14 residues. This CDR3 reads CASTPTGAQETQYF. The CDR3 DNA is TGTGCCAGCACCCCGACAGGGGCCCAAGAGACCCAGTACTTC.

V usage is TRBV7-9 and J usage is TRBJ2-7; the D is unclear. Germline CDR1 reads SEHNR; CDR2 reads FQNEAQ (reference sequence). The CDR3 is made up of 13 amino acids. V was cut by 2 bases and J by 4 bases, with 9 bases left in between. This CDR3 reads CASSLKLAYEQYF. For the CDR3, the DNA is TGTGCCAGCAGCTTAAAGTTGGCTTACGAGCAGTACTTC.

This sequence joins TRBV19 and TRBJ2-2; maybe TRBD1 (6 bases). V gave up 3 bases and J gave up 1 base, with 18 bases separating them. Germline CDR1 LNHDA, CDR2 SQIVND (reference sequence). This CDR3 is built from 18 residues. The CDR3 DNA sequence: TGTGCCAGTAGTATGGACAGCTCTCCTTCCCTGAACACCGGGGAGCTGTTTTTT. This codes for CASSMDSSPSLNTGELFF.

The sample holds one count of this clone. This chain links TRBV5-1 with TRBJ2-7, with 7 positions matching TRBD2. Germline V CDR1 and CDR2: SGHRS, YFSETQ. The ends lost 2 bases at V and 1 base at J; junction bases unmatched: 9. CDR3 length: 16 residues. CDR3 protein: CASSFPAGLRSYEQYF. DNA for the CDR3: TGCGCCAGCAGCTTTCCGGCGGGACTAAGATCCTACGAGCAGTACTTC.

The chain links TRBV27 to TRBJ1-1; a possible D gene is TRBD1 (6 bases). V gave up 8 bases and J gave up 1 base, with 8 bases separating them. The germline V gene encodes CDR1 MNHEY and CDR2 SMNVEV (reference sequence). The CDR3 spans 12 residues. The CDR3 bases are TGTGCCAGCCAGGGACAGAACACTGAAGCTTTCTTT. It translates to CASQGQNTEAFF.

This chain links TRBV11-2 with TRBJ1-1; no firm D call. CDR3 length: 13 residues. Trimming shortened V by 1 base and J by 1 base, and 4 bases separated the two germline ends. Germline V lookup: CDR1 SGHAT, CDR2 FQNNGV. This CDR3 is CASSLAQNTEAFF. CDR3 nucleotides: TGTGCCAGCAGCTTAGCACAGAACACTGAAGCTTTCTTT.

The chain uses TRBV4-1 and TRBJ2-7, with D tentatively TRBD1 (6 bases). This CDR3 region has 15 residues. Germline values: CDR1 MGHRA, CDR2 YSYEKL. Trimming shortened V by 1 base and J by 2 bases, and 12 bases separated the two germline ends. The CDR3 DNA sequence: TGCGCCAGCAGCCAAGCACATCAGGGGCCCTACGAGCAGTACTTC. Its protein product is CASSQAHQGPYEQYF.

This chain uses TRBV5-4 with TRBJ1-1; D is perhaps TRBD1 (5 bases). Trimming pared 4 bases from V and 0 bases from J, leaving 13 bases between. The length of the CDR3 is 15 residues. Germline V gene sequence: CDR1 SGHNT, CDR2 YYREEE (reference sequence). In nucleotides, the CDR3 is TGTGCCAGCAGCGGGGCAGGCGGCATGAACACTGAAGCTTTCTTT. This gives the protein CASSGAGGMNTEAFF. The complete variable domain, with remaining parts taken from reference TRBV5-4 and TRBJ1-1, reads ETGVTQSPTHLIKTRGQQVTLRCSSQSGHNTVSWYQQALGQGPQFIFQYYREEENGRGNFPPRFSGLQFPNYSSELNVNALELDDSALYLCASSGAGGMNTEAFFGQGTRLTVV.

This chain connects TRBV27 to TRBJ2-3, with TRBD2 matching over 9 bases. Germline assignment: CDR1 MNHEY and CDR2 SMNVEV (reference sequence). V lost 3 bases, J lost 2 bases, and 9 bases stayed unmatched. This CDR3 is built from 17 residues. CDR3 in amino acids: CASSFRLAEVNTDTQYF. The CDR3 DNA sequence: TGTGCCAGCAGTTTTAGACTAGCGGAGGTTAACACAGATACGCAGTATTTT.

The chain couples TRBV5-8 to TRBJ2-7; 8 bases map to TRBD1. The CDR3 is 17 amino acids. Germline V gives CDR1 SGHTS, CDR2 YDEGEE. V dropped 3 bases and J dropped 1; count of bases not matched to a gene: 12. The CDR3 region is CASSSLGRTGRSYEQYF. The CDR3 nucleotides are TGTGCCAGCAGCTCCTTAGGCCGGACAGGGCGTTCCTACGAGCAGTACTTC. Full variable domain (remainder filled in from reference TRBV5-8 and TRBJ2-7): EAGVTQSPTHLIKTRGQQATLRCSPISGHTSVYWYQQALGLGLQFLLWYDEGEERNRGNFPPRFSGRQFPNYSSELNVNALELEDSALYLCASSSLGRTGRSYEQYFGPGTRLTVT.

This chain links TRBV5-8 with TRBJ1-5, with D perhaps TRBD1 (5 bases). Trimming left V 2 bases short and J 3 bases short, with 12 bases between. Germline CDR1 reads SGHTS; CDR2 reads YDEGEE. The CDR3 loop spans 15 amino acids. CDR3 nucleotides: TGTGCCAGCAGCTTTCGGGGGATGTCCAATCAGCCCCAGCATTTT. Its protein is CASSFRGMSNQPQHF.

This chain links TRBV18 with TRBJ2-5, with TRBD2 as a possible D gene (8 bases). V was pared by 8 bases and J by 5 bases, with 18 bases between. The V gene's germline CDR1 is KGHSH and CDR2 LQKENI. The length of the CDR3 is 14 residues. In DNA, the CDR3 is TGTGCCAGCACACAGGGGACTAGGAGGGAGACCCAGTACTTC. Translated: CASTQGTRRETQYF.

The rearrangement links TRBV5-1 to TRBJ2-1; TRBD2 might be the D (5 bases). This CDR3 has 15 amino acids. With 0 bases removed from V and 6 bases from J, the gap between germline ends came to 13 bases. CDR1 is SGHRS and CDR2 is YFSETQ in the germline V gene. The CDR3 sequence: CASSLGTGALNEQFF. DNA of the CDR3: TGCGCCAGCAGCTTGGGGACTGGAGCTCTCAATGAGCAGTTCTTC.

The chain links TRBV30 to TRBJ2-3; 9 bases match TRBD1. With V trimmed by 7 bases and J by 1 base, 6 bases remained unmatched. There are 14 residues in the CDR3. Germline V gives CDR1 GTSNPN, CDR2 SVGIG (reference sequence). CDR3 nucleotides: TGTGCCTCTAGGGACAGGGTGGGCACAGATACGCAGTATTTT. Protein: CASRDRVGTDTQYF.

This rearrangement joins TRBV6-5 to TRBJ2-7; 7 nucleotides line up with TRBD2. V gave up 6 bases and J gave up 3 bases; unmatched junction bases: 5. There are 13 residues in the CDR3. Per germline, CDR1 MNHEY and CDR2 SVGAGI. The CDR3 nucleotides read TGTGCCAGCAGGGGGGGGTACTACTACGAGCAGTACTTC. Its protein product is CASRGGYYYEQYF.